This TCR beta chain was obtained from a study of T cells expressing NK-cell markers. What made the TCR beta cDNA was 5'RACE template switching with UMIs. TCRdb re-called the 5' RACE reads, yielding one record per CDR3 amino acid sequence without DNA. The repertoire shows approximately 550,000 distinct CDR3 sequences; the top ten hold 3% to 4.5%. This TCR was recovered from a man in his late teens or twenties in good health. Sequencing used blood T cells: a sorted CD56 or NKG2C T cell subset, CD4+ or CD8+ T cells, or bulk PBMC T cells (not recorded which).

CDR3: CASSAGDTQYF. The rearrangement links TRBV6-4 to TRBJ2-3. This CDR3 has 11 amino acids. Per germline, CDR1 MRHNA and CDR2 SNTAGT.